This TCR beta chain was obtained from a study of T cell changes during pregnancy in multiple sclerosis. Profiled with immunoSEQ multiplex PCR; TCRdb holds only in-frame clones, not every one. This table holds over 55,000 clones, approximately 92% found once. V lost 0 bases to trimming and J lost 5 bases; unmatched junction nucleotides: 2. The CDR3 covers 14 residues. The germline gives CDR1 SGDLS, CDR2 YYNGEE. The material was CD8+ T cells from peripheral blood mononuclear cells, obtained in the third trimester of pregnancy. This sequence joins TRBV9 and TRBJ1-2; 9 bases line up with TRBD1. The sequence came from a female donor in good health, enrolled as a control in a pregnancy study. In DNA, the CDR3 is TGTGCCAGCAGCGTAGACAGGGGGCAATATGGCTACACCTTC. Its translation: CASSVDRGQYGYTF.